This TCR beta chain was profiled in a study of cytomegalovirus exposure and HLA in healthy donors. With respect to this clone: Its antigen is undetermined.

Study observations and caveats: Trimming of TCR beta V- and J-genes showed a link, identified in a later analysis, to a missense DCLRE1C variant. TCR beta V segments were, for the most part, productive about 87% or about 30% of the time in an earlier analysis. An analysis was carried out later, and it reportedly showed fewer N-insertions in an Asian-associated ancestry cluster than the roughly 700-donor mean.

In germline, CDR1 is SGHRS, CDR2 YFSETQ. V lost 4 bases to trimming and J lost 1 base, with 9 bases between them. The CDR3 contains 14 residues. The PCR was carried out with 60 Vbeta primers and 13 Jbeta primers. Measured with immunoSEQ multiplex PCR; TCRdb has only the in-frame clones, and not every one. Seen here are 200,000 to 300,000 clones, roughly 86% observed once, and the top ten hold 2% to 2.5%. The sequence was collected from a woman in her thirties or forties in good health and CMV-seropositive. The sample consisted of PBMCs. The chain links TRBV5-1 to TRBJ1-3; D uncertain. CDR3 sequence (DNA): TGCGCCAGCAGCCCGACGGGATCTGGAAACACCATATATTTT. Translation gives CASSPTGSGNTIYF. Drawing the rest from reference TRBV5-1 and TRBJ1-3, the complete variable domain is KAGVTQTPRYLIKTRGQQVTLSCSPISGHRSVSWYQQTPGQGLQFLFEYFSETQRNKGNFPGRFSGRQFSNSRSEMNVSTLELGDSALYLCASSPTGSGNTIYFGEGSWLTVV.